The source of this T cell receptor (beta chain) is a study of blood T cell repertoires in COVID-19. How the authors handled the data: Estimated nucleated cell counts came from reference gene primer amplification. Sequencing used immunoSEQ multiplex PCR; TCRdb keeps in-frame clones, though not all of them. For V, J and clone size, that table is used; D and trimming come from the DNA. The sample records just under 60,000 clones, 84% being singletons. The germline gives CDR1 KGHSH, CDR2 LQKENI. The CDR3 covers 14 residues. V was trimmed by 3 bases and J by 5 bases, leaving 13 bases between them. The TCR originated in an elderly man with COVID-19, enrolled during active disease. V is TRBV18 and J is TRBJ1-1, with D perhaps matching TRBD1 (6 bases). The sample consisted of peripheral blood. CDR3 DNA: TGTGCCAGCTCACCCAGAGGGGGTGGTACTGAAGCTTTCTTT. It translates to CASSPRGGGTEAFF.